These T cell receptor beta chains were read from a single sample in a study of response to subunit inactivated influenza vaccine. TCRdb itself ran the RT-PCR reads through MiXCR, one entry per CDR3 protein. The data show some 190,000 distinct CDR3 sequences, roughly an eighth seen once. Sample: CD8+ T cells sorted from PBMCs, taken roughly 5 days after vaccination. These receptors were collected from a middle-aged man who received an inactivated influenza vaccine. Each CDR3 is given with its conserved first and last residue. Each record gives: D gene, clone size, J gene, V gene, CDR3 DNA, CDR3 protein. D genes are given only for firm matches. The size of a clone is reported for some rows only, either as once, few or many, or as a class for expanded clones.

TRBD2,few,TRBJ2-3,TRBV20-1,TGCAGTGCTCGGGACTACGGAGGAACAGATACGCAGTATTTT,CSARDYGGTDTQYF
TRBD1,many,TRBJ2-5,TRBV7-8,TGTGCCAGCAGCTTCTACCGGGACAGGGGAGAGACCCAGTACTTC,CASSFYRDRGETQYF
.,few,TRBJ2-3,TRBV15,TGTGCCACCAGCAGAGCCTCAGATACGCAGTATTTT,CATSRASDTQYF
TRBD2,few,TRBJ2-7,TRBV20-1,TGCAGTGCTAGCGGGCGGGCTAGCGGTTCCTACGAGCAGTACTTC,CSASGRASGSYEQYF
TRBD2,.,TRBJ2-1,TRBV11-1,TGTGCCAGCAGCCCCGACCCCAGACTAGCGGGGGGGCTTACCTACAATGAGCAGTTCTTC,CASSPDPRLAGGLTYNEQFF
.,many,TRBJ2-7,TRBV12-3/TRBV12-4,TGTGCCAGCAGTTTATCCCGGCCCTACGAGCAGTACTTC,CASSLSRPYEQYF
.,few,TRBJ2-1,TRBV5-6,TGTGCCAGCAGCTTGTATGCAGGATGGCATGAGCAGTTCTTC,CASSLYAGWHEQFF
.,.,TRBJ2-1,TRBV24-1,TGTGCCACCAGGGCAGGTACTTACAATGAGCAGTTCTTC,CATRAGTYNEQFF
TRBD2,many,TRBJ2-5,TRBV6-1,TGTGCCAGCACACTAGCGGGGGGTATAGAAGAGACCCAGTACTTC,CASTLAGGIEETQYF
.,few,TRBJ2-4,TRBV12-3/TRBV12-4,TGTGCCAGCAGCGCATCCCCCAAAAACATTCAGTACTTC,CASSASPKNIQYF
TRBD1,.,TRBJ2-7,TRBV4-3,TGCGCCAGCAGCCAAGGTCCAACTGACAGGGAACTACCCTACGAGCAGTACTTC,CASSQGPTDRELPYEQYF
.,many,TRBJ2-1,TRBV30,TGTGCCTGGACAGGGAGGAACAATGAGCAGTTCTTC,CAWTGRNNEQFF
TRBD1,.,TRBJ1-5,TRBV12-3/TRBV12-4,TGTGCCAGCAGTTTCGGACAGGGGGCTCATAGCAATCAGCCCCAGCATTTT,CASSFGQGAHSNQPQHF
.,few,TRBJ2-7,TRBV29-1,TGCAGCGTTGAAGGCAGGGGCAACTACGAGCAGTACTTC,CSVEGRGNYEQYF
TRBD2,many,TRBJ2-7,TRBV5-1,TGCGCCAGCAGCTTGGAAGCGGGGGGGCTCTACGAGCAGTACTTC,CASSLEAGGLYEQYF
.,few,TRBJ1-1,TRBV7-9,TGTGCCAGCAGCTTAGGAGGTCTCGAAGCTTTCTTT,CASSLGGLEAFF
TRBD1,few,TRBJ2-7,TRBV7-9,TGTGCCAGCAGCTTAGATAACAGGGGGCTGGAGCAGTACTTC,CASSLDNRGLEQYF
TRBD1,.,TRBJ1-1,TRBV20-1,TGCAGTGCTGGACAGGGGACCCTTGAAGCTTTCTTT,CSAGQGTLEAFF
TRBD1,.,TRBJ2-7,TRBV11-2,TGTGCCAGCAGCCCCGTAACGGGACAGGGGGCCTACGAGCAGTACTTC,CASSPVTGQGAYEQYF
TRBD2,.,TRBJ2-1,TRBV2,TGTGCCAGCAGTGCGGCTAGCGGGGGCCTCCACAATGAGCAGTTCTTC,CASSAASGGLHNEQFF
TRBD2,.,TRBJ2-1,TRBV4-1,TGCGCCAGCAGCCAAGATCTCGGGGGCGCGGGACTAGCGGGAGTCCTCTACAATGAGCAGTTCTTC,CASSQDLGGAGLAGVLYNEQFF
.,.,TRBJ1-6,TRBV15,TGTGCCACCAGCAGAGGGGGACTCTATAATTCACCCCTCCACTTT,CATSRGGLYNSPLHF
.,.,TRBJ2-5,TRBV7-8,TGTGCCAGCACCAGTAAAGGGCCCGACCAAGAGACCCAGTACTTC,CASTSKGPDQETQYF
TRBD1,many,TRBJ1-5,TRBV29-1,TGCAGCGTTAGCTCGGACAGGGCAGGTCAGCCCCAGCATTTT,CSVSSDRAGQPQHF
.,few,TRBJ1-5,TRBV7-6,TGTGCCAGCAGCTTGGGGGGGCTAGGACTTCAGCCCCAGCATTTT,CASSLGGLGLQPQHF
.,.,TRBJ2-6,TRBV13,TGTGCCAGCAGCCTAGGTATGCTCTCTGGGGCCAACGTCCTGACTTTC,CASSLGMLSGANVLTF
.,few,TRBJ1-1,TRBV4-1,TGCGCCAGCAGCCAGGACGGTCGAGAAGCTTTCTTT,CASSQDGREAFF
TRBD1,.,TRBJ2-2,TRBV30,TGTGCCGGGACAGGGGGCACCGGGGAGCTGTTTTTT,CAGTGGTGELFF
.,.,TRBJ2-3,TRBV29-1,TGCAGCGTCCTCGTAGGGGCACAGATAACGCAGTATTTT,CSVLVGAQITQYF
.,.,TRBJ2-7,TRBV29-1,TGCAGCGTGGGAGGTCTGGGCTACGAGCAGTACTTC,CSVGGLGYEQYF
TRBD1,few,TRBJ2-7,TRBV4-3,TGCGCCAGCAGCCAAGACATCGGACAGGGGAACTACGAGCAGTACTTC,CASSQDIGQGNYEQYF
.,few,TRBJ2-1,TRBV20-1,TGCAGTGCTAGTTTGGACCGGAGGGGGAATGAGCAGTTCTTC,CSASLDRRGNEQFF
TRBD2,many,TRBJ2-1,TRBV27,TGTGCCAGCAGTCCCCTGGTGGGGGGGTATAATGAGCAGTTCTTC,CASSPLVGGYNEQFF
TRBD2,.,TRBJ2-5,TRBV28,TGTGCCAGCAGTTTCACTAGCGGGAGGGCCGGAGAGACCCAGTACTTC,CASSFTSGRAGETQYF
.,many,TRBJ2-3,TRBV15,TGTGCCACCAGCAGAGATCGGTTCGGAGGCTTTCCTAGCACAGATACGCAGTATTTT,CATSRDRFGGFPSTDTQYF
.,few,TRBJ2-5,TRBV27,TGTGCCAGCAGTTTTGTTGCAGGGAGCCAAGAGACCCAGTACTTC,CASSFVAGSQETQYF
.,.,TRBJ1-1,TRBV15,TGTGCCACCAGCAGTAGGGTGAACACTGAAGCTTTCTTT,CATSSRVNTEAFF
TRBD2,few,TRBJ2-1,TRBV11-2,TGTGCCAGCACCGGACTAGGTGGTGAGCAGTTCTTC,CASTGLGGEQFF
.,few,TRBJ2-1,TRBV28,TGTGCCAGCAGTTTCCAGGCTGGAAGCTCCTACAATGAGCAGTTCTTC,CASSFQAGSSYNEQFF
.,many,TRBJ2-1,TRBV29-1,TGCAGCGTTGAAGCGGGAGAGCAGTTCTTC,CSVEAGEQFF
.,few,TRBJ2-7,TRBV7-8,TGTGCCAGCAGCAGCCAACAGGGGGGGACCTACGAGCAGTACTTC,CASSSQQGGTYEQYF
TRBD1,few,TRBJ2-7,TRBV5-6,TGTGCCAGCAGCTTGGACAGGGGGACCTACGAGCAGTACTTC,CASSLDRGTYEQYF
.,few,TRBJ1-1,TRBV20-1,TGCAGTGGCTGGGGGGGGTACACTGAAGCTTTCTTT,CSGWGGYTEAFF
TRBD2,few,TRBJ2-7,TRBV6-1,TGTGCCAGCAGTGAAGACGGCGGGGGGGCCCCCTCCTACGAGCAGTACTTC,CASSEDGGGAPSYEQYF
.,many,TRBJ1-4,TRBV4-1,TGCGCCAGCAGCCAAGTCGGTAGGGACGAGGTGTTTTTT,CASSQVGRDEVFF
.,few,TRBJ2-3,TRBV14,TGTGCCAGCAGCCAATATTACGGGACTAGCACAGATACGCAGTATTTT,CASSQYYGTSTDTQYF
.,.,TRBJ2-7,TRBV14,TGTGCCAGCAGCCAAGTACCCGGGGTGTTCTACGAGCAGTACTTC,CASSQVPGVFYEQYF
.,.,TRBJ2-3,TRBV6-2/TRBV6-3,TGTGCCAGCAGTAGGAGGGAGTTCGCAGATACGCAGTATTTT,CASSRREFADTQYF
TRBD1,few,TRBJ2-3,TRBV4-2,TGTGCCAGCAGCCAGACAGGGGGCCCCACAGATACGCAGTATTTT,CASSQTGGPTDTQYF
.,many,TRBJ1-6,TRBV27,TGTGCCAGCAGTCCCCTGTCGGTGCAGGAATCACCCCTCCACTTT,CASSPLSVQESPLHF
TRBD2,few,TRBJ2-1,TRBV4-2,TGTGCCAGCAGCCAAGGACTAGCAGGCAATGAGCAGTTCTTC,CASSQGLAGNEQFF
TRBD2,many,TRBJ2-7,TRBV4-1,TGCGCCAGCAGCCGATCTAGCGGGGGCCCCTACGAGCAGTACTTC,CASSRSSGGPYEQYF
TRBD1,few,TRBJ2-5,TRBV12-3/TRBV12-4,TGTGCCAGCAGTTTATCAGGGGGAGAAGAGACCCAGTACTTC,CASSLSGGEETQYF
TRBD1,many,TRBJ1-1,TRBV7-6,TGTGCCAGCAGCAATCCTGGGGGACAGGGTGGGACTGAAGCTTTCTTT,CASSNPGGQGGTEAFF
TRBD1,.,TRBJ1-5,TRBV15,TGTGCCACCAGCAGGGGCATTCAGGGGGCTTATCAGCCCCAGCATTTT,CATSRGIQGAYQPQHF